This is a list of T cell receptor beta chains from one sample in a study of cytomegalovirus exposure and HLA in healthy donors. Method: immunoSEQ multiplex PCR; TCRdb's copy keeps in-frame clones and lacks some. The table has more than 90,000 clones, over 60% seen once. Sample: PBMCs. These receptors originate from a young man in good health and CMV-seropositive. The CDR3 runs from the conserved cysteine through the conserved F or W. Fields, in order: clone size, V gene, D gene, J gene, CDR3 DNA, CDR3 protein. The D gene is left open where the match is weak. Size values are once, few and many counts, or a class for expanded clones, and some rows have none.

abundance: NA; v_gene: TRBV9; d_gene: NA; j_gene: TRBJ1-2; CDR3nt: TGTGCCAGCAGCGTAGAAGGGAGGTATGGCTACACCTTC; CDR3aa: CASSVEGRYGYTF
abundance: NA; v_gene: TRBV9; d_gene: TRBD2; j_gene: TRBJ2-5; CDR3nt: TGTGCCAGCAGGGGACTAGCGGGGGAGACCCAGTACTTC; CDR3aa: CASRGLAGETQYF
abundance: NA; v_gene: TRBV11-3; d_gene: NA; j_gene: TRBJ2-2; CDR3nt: TGTGCCAGCAGCTCGATACATACGAACACCGGGGAGCTGTTTTTT; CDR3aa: CASSSIHTNTGELFF
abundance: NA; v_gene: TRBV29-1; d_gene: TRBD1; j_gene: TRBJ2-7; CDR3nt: TGCAGCGTTGGTGTAGGGCGGACAGGGAGGTCGGGAGAGCAGTACTTC; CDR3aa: CSVGVGRTGRSGEQYF
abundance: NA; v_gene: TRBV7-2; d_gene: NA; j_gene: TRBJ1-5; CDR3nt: TGTGCCAGCAGGCATAATCAGGGTACCAATCAGCCCCAGCATTTT; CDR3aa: CASRHNQGTNQPQHF
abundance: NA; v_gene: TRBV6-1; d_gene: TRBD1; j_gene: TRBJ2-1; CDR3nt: TGTGCCAGCAGTGAAGTCCCGGGACAGGGAAATGAGCAGTTCTTC; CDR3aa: CASSEVPGQGNEQFF
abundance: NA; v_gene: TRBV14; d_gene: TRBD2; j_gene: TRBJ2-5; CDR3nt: TGTGCCAGCAGCCAACTAGCGGGGGACAGGGAGACCCAGTACTTC; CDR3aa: CASSQLAGDRETQYF
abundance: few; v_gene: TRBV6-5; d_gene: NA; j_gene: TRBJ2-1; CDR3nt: TGTGCCAGCAGCGAGACAGCGTACAATGAGCAGTTCTTC; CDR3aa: CASSETAYNEQFF
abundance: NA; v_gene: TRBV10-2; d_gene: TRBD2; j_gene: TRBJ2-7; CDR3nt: TGCGCCAGCAGTGAAGGTAGCGGGCCCTACGAGCAGTACTTC; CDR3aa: CASSEGSGPYEQYF
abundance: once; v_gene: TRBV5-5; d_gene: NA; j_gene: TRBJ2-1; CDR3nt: TGTGCCAGCAGCATGTGGACAGTTAGTCCTCGAGTGGGGTTCTTC; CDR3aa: CASSMWTVSPRVGFF
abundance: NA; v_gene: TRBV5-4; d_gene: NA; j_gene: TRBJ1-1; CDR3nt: TGTGCCAGCAGTTACCGGGGGGGTAACACTGAAGCTTTCTTT; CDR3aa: CASSYRGGNTEAFF
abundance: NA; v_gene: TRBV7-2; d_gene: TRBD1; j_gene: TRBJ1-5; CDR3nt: TGTGCCAGCAGCCTCAGACAGGGAGGTCAGCCCCAGCATTTT; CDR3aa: CASSLRQGGQPQHF
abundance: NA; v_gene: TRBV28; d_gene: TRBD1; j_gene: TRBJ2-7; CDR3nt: TGTGCCAGCAACTCGCGTGGGGACAGGGTTTACGAGCAGTACTTC; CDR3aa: CASNSRGDRVYEQYF
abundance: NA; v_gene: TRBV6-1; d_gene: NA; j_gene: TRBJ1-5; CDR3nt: TGTGCCAGCAGTGAGCAGACAGGCCGTTATAGCAATCAGCCCCAGCATTTT; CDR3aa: CASSEQTGRYSNQPQHF
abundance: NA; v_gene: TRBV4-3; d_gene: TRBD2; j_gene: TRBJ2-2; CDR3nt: TGCGCCAGCAGCCAAGGGACTAGCGGGGGGGCGGACGGGGAGCTGTTTTTT; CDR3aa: CASSQGTSGGADGELFF
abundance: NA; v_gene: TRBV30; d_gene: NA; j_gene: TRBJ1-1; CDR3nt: TGTGCCTCAACCAAATGGGAGGACACTGAAGCTTTCTTT; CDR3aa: CASTKWEDTEAFF
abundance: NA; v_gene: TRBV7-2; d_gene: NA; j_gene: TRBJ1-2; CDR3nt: TGTGCCAGCAGCTCCACGGCTTTGGATCCAGGTCCCTTC; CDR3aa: CASSSTALDPGPF
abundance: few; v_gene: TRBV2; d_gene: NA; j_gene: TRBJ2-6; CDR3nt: TGTGCCAGCAGGCCTAGCTCTGGGGCCAACGTCCTGACTTTC; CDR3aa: CASRPSSGANVLTF
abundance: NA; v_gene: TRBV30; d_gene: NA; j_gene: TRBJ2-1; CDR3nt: TGTGCCTGGAGTGTCGGTCGAAATGAGCAGTTCTTC; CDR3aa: CAWSVGRNEQFF
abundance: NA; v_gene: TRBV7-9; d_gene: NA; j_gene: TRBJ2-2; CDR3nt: TGTGCCAGCAGCTTGAGGGCGGGGACCGGGGAGCTGTTTTTT; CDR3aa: CASSLRAGTGELFF
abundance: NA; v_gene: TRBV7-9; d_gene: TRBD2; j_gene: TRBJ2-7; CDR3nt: TGTTCCAGCAGCTCCCGCGAGGTAGCGGGGGGCCCCTACGAGCAGTACTTC; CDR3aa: CSSSSREVAGGPYEQYF
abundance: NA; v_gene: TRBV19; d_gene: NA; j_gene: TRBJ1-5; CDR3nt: TGTGCCAGTAGCCGGGGGGGGGAAAGTCAGCCCCAGCATTTT; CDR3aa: CASSRGGESQPQHF
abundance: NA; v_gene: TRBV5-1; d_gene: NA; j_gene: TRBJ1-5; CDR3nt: TGCGCCAGCAGCTTCGAAGGGGCACAGCCCCAGCATTTT; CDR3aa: CASSFEGAQPQHF
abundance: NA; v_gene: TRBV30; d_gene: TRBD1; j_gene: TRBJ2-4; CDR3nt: TGTGCGTCGGGACAGGGGCACATTCAGTACTTC; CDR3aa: CASGQGHIQYF
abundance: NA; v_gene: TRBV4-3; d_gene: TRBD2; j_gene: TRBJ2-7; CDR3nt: TGCGCCAGCAGCCAAGACCCTAGCGGGGGGAACTACGAGCAGTACTTC; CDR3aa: CASSQDPSGGNYEQYF
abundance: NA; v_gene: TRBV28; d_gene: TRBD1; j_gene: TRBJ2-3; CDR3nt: TGTGCCAGCAGTGGACGGGACAGGTGGGCGAGCACAGATACGCAGTATTTT; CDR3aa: CASSGRDRWASTDTQYF
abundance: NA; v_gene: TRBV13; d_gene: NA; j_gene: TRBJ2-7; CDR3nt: TGTGCCAGCAGCCCGGGGGGACAGGTGGGCTCCTACGAGCAGTACTTC; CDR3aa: CASSPGGQVGSYEQYF
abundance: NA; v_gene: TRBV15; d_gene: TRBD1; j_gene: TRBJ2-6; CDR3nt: TGTGCCACCAGCAGCTCCCGAGGGTCGGGTAGGACAGGGGTGGAAGGGGCCAACGTCCTGACTTTC; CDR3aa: CATSSSRGSGRTGVEGANVLTF
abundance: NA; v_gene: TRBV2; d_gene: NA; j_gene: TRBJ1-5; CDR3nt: TGTGCCAGCAGTTATACGTCAGGGAAAGGGGATCAGCCCCAGCATTTT; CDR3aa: CASSYTSGKGDQPQHF
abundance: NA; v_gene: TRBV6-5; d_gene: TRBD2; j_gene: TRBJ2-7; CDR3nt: TGTGCCAGCAGTTACGCGGGGGGGGTAGTTGACGAGCAGTACTTC; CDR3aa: CASSYAGGVVDEQYF
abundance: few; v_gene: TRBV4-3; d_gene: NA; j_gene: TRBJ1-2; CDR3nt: TGCGCCAGCAGCCTCGAGGGTGACAACTATGGCTACACCTTC; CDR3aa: CASSLEGDNYGYTF
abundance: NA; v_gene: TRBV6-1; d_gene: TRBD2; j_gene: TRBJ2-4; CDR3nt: TGTGCCAGCAGGGGCGGGGGGGCAAACATTCAGTACTTC; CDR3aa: CASRGGGANIQYF
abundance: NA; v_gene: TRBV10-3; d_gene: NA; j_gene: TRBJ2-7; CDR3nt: TGTGCCATCAGTGAGTCCACGGTGGGGACTTCGGGCGAGCAGTACTTC; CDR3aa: CAISESTVGTSGEQYF
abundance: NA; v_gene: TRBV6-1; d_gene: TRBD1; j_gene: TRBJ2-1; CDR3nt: TGTGCCAGCAGGGGACAGGGGGGCGGTGAGCAGTTCTTC; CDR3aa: CASRGQGGGEQFF
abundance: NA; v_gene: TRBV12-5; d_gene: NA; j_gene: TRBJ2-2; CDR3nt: TGTGCTAGTGGTTTGGCTGTATCCGGCACCGGGGAGCTGTTTTTT; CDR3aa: CASGLAVSGTGELFF
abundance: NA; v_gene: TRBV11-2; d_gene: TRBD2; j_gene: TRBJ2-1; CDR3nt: TGTGCCAGCACCCTTCTAGCGGGGCACAATGAGCAGTTCTTC; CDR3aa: CASTLLAGHNEQFF
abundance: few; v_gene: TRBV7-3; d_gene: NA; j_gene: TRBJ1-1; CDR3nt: TGTGCCAGCAGCTTAATCCTCGGCACTGAAGCTTTCTTT; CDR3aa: CASSLILGTEAFF
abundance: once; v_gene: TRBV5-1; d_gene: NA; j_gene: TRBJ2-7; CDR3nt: TGCGCCAGCAGCTTGTGGGGCAGGCGGGGGCCCGAGGAGGAGCAGTACTTC; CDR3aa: CASSLWGRRGPEEEQYF
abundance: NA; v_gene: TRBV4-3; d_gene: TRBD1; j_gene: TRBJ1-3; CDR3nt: TGCGCCAGCAGCCCTGGACAGGGGGCTGCTGGAAACACCATATATTTT; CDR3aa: CASSPGQGAAGNTIYF
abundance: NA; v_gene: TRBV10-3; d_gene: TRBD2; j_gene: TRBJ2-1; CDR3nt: TGTGCCATCAGTGGGACTAGCGGGGGGCAGAATGAGCAGTTCTTC; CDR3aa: CAISGTSGGQNEQFF
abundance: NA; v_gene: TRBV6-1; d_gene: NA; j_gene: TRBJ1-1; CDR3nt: TGTGCCAGCAGTCCGACAGGCCGGAACACTGAAGCTTTCTTT; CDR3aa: CASSPTGRNTEAFF
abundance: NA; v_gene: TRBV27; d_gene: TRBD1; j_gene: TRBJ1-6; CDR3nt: TGTGCCAGCAGTTTCCTCAGGGGGCCTTTATATAATTCACCCCTCCACTTT; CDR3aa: CASSFLRGPLYNSPLHF
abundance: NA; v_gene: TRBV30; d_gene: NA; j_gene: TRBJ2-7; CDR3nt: TGTGCCTGGAGTACAGGGAACTCCTACGAGCAGTACTTC; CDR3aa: CAWSTGNSYEQYF
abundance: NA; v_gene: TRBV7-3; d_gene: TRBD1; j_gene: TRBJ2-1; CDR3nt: TGTGCCAGCAGCCCCCGACAGGGGAAGAACAATGAGCAGTTCTTC; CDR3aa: CASSPRQGKNNEQFF
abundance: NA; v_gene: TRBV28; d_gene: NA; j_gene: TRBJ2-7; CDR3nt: TGTGCCAGCAGTTTATTTGGGGCCACCTACGAGCAGTACTTC; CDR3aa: CASSLFGATYEQYF
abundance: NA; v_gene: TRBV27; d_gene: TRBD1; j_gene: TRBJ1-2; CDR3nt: TGTGCCAGCGCATATCGGGACAGGGGGGATGGCTACACCTTC; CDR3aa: CASAYRDRGDGYTF
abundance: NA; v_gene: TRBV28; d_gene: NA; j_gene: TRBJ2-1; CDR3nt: TGTGCCAGCAGTTTATCGGATGGGTCAGGGGGGTTGAATGAGCAGTTCTTC; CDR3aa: CASSLSDGSGGLNEQFF